The 21 T cell receptor beta chains below come from one sample, sequenced in a study of Graves' ophthalmopathy and Graves' hyperthyroidism. Transcripts of RNA were the source for amplifying TCR beta CDR3 regions. HTBI primers were employed in first-round RT-PCR, then a second-round multiplex PCR followed. From the multiplex PCR reads, TCRdb called clonotypes with MiXCR, one entry per CDR3 protein. This repertoire shows roughly 400,000 distinct CDR3 sequences, roughly 18% found once; its top ten account for around 1.4%. The sample taken for sequencing was peripheral blood. The origin of the receptors is a woman under 30 with Graves' ophthalmopathy.

This clonotype has a count of ten or more. This chain links TRBV15 with TRBJ2-7; D is unresolved. Germline V CDR1 and CDR2: LNHNV, YYDKDF (reference sequence). With 1 base removed from V and 4 bases from J, the gap between germline ends came to 11 bases. The CDR3 runs 14 residues. The CDR3 here is CATSRVPRLYEQYF. The CDR3 DNA reads as TGTGCCACCAGCAGAGTACCCAGGTTGTACGAGCAGTACTTC.

This clonotype has ten or more counts. The chain has TRBV28 and TRBJ2-2, with no clear D. V was trimmed by 3 bases and J by 12 bases, leaving 8 bases between them. The germline V gene has CDR1 MDHEN and CDR2 SYDVKM. The CDR3 is 11 amino acids. The CDR3 nucleotides read TGTGCCAGCAGTTTGGTGGGGAAGCTGTTTTTT. This gives the protein CASSLVGKLFF. Combining the CDR3 with reference TRBV28 and TRBJ2-2 gives the whole variable domain DVKVTQSSRYLVKRTGEKVFLECVQDMDHENMFWYRQDPGLGLRLIYFSYDVKMKEKGDIPEGYSVSREKKERFSLILESASTNQTSMYLCASSLVGKLFFGEGSRLTVL.

This clonotype was detected many times. The chain couples TRBV7-2 to TRBJ1-1, with D possibly matching TRBD1 (6 bases). CDR3 size: 15 residues. Germline lookup yields CDR1 SGHTA and CDR2 FQGNSA. V gave up 8 bases and J gave up 7 bases, with 23 bases separating them. CDR3 DNA: TGTGCCAGCCACCGCGTCCTACCGGGGGCCATTGAAGCTTTCTTT. Translated, it gives CASHRVLPGAIEAFF.

This clonotype was counted a few times. CDR3: CATSDWTGSYGYTF. The CDR3 nucleotides read TGTGCCACCAGTGACTGGACAGGCTCCTATGGCTACACCTTC. This chain connects TRBV24-1 to TRBJ1-2, with TRBD1 matching 7 bases. Germline CDR1 KGHDR, CDR2 SFDVKD. The trim removed 4 bases at V and 4 bases at J, leaving 5 bases unmatched. The CDR3 runs to 14 residues.

This clonotype was seen ten or more times. This sequence joins TRBV11-2 and TRBJ2-7, with TRBD2 matching over 8 bases. V was pared by 5 bases and J by 2 bases, with 14 bases of the junction left unmatched. This CDR3 comprises 17 residues. Germline-derived CDR1 and CDR2 are SGHAT and FQNNGV. CDR3 residues: CASSTPRGGAKTYEQYF. The CDR3 region has the DNA TGTGCCAGCAGCACCCCCCGGGGGGGGGCCAAAACCTACGAGCAGTACTTC.

The V gene is TRBV15, the J gene TRBJ1-1; D remains ambiguous. With 0 bases removed from V and 1 base from J, the gap between germline ends came to 12 bases. This CDR3 is built from 16 residues. Germline assignment: CDR1 LNHNV and CDR2 YYDKDF (reference sequence). The CDR3 region is CATSRDFGLGNTEAFF. Written as DNA, the CDR3 is TGTGCCACCAGCAGAGATTTCGGTCTTGGGAACACTGAAGCTTTCTTT.

There are many counts of this clonotype. V is TRBV28 and J is TRBJ2-7; either TRBD1 or TRBD2 may fit D (5 bases each). V lost 2 bases and J 2 bases, leaving 13 bases between the germline ends. This CDR3 contains 15 residues. Looked up from germline, CDR1 is MDHEN and CDR2 is SYDVKM. CDR3 amino acids: CASSLRGRGPYEQYF. CDR3 nucleotide sequence: TGTGCCAGCAGTTTAAGGGGCCGGGGCCCCTACGAGCAGTACTTC.

This clonotype was seen ten or more times. The gene calls are TRBV29-1 and TRBJ1-1; D is possibly TRBD1 (5 bases). Per germline, CDR1 SQVTM and CDR2 ANQGSEA. There are 10 residues in the CDR3. Deletions cut 5 bases from V and 7 bases from J, with 8 bases between. The CDR3 is CSVTTVEAFF. The CDR3 nucleotides are TGCAGCGTTACGACAGTTGAAGCTTTCTTT.

This clonotype was detected ten times or more. This chain links TRBV14 with TRBJ1-1; maybe TRBD1 (6 bases). V lost 1 base and J lost 5, with 14 bases in between. The CDR3 covers 15 residues. Germline-derived CDR1 and CDR2 are SGHDN and FVKESK. The CDR3 region has the DNA TGTGCCAGCAGCCAAGTTACCAGGGGAACGACTGAAGCTTTCTTT. Its protein product is CASSQVTRGTTEAFF.

The table lists this clonotype with many counts. The rearrangement joins TRBV7-2 to TRBJ2-5, with D possibly matching TRBD2 (6 bases). The germline CDR1 and CDR2 sequences are SGHTA and FQGNSA. The V end lost 4 bases, the J end lost 4 bases, and 13 bases lay between the germline ends. The CDR3 has 14 amino acids. CDR3 in DNA: TGTGCCAGCAGCTCACTAGCTGGAGGAGAGACCCAGTACTTC. It specifies CASSSLAGGETQYF.

Here the CDR3 DNA reads TGTGCCAGCAGTCCCATGAGGGCCCAGAATCAGCCCCAGCATTTT. This encodes CASSPMRAQNQPQHF. The rearrangement links TRBV27 to TRBJ1-5; D uncertain. In germline, CDR1 is MNHEY, CDR2 SMNVEV (reference sequence). V gave up 5 bases and J gave up 4 bases, with 15 bases separating them. This CDR3 region has 15 residues.

The gene calls are TRBV20-1 and TRBJ2-7; D may match TRBD1 or TRBD2 (5 bases each). V was pared by 6 bases and J by 0 bases, with 15 bases between. This CDR3 has 14 residues. The germline V gene encodes CDR1 DFQATT and CDR2 SNEGSKA (reference sequence). The CDR3 sequence is CSARGGRSSYEQYF. The CDR3 DNA is TGCAGTGCCCGTGGGGGACGGAGCTCCTACGAGCAGTACTTC.

The sample holds one count of this clonotype. The gene calls are TRBV10-3 and TRBJ2-2; 8 bases match TRBD2. The CDR3 length is 14 residues. The junction had 1 base not matched to a gene; V was cut back by 5 bases and J by 2 bases. Germline lookup yields CDR1 ENHRY and CDR2 SYGVKD. The CDR3 coding sequence is TGTGCCATCAGTAGCGGGGGTAACACCGGGGAGCTGTTTTTT. It is translated as CAISSGGNTGELFF.

With respect to this clonotype: Sequence at one end of the junction differs from germline and may be a read error. The chain couples TRBV6-1 to TRBJ1-5; 8 nucleotides align to TRBD1. The germline V gene has CDR1 MNHNS and CDR2 SASEGT. The CDR3 has 11 amino acids. CDR3 protein: CASRSGTGFVF. CDR3 in DNA: TGTGCCAGCAGGTCCGGGACAGGCTTTGTGTTT.

This clonotype was seen at least ten times. This chain links TRBV19 with TRBJ1-2, with 7 nucleotides matching TRBD1. V shed 6 bases and J 7 bases; nucleotides not matched to a gene: 8. The CDR3 length is 13 residues. Germline CDR1 is LNHDA and CDR2 is SQIVND (reference sequence). The CDR3 bases are TGTGCCAGTAGCCCCACAGGGGAGGTTGGCTACACCTTC. Translated: CASSPTGEVGYTF.

This rearrangement joins TRBV5-6 to TRBJ2-7; TRBD1 matches at 9 bases. Trimming removed 4 bases from V and 4 bases from J; junction bases left unmatched: 9. CDR1 is SGHDT, CDR2 YYEEEE, per germline. This CDR3 is built from 15 residues. This CDR3 is CASSPTGTGRYEQYF. In DNA, the CDR3 is TGTGCCAGCAGCCCCACCGGGACAGGGAGGTACGAGCAGTACTTC.

There are many counts of this clonotype. This chain links TRBV6-2 or TRBV6-3 with TRBJ2-5, with D tentatively TRBD1 (6 bases). The CDR3 spans 12 residues. Germline loops: CDR1 MNHEY, CDR2 SVGEGT. V was clipped by 11 bases and J by 1 base, with 11 bases between them. The CDR3 sequence: CAVGQSQETQYF. CDR3 sequence (DNA): TGTGCCGTTGGACAGTCCCAAGAGACCCAGTACTTC.

This rearrangement joins TRBV30 to TRBJ1-5, with D possibly matching TRBD1 (5 bases). The CDR3 is made up of 15 amino acids. V lost 2 bases and J 7 bases, leaving 18 bases between the germline ends. Germline V gives CDR1 GTSNPN, CDR2 SVGIG (reference sequence). The CDR3 DNA is TGTGCCTGGAGTCCCGGAGGGACCCCGTTGCAGCCCCAGCATTTT. This translates into CAWSPGGTPLQPQHF.

There are many counts of this clonotype. J is TRBJ2-7 and V is TRBV4-2; no clear D gene. V was pared by 0 bases and J by 0 bases, with 6 bases between. CDR3 length: 14 residues. CDR1 and CDR2 from the germline V gene are LGHNA and YNFKEQ. Here the CDR3 reads CASSQEAVSYEQYF. The CDR3 DNA reads TGTGCCAGCAGCCAAGAGGCGGTCTCCTACGAGCAGTACTTC.

The chain recombines TRBV24-1 with TRBJ2-1; D unclear. The CDR3 length is 13 residues. CDR1 KGHDR and CDR2 SFDVKD come from the germline V gene. Deletions cut 5 bases from V and 5 bases from J, with 9 bases between. The CDR3 DNA sequence: TGTGCCACCAGTGCCCCGCTCGACAATGAGCAGTTCTTC. This encodes CATSAPLDNEQFF.

This clonotype was detected many times. The gene calls are TRBV4-2 and TRBJ1-1; perhaps TRBD1 as D (5 bases). This CDR3 is 15 amino acids long. From germline, CDR1 is LGHNA and CDR2 YNFKEQ. The V and J ends lost 6 bases and 4 bases respectively, with 18 bases between them. CDR3: CASRPRSPGTTEAFF. CDR3 bases: TGTGCCAGCAGGCCACGCTCCCCGGGGACCACTGAAGCTTTCTTT.